This entry concerns a single TCR beta chain. The data were obtained in a study of control samples from healthy donors and cancer patients. Germline V gene sequence: CDR1 SSHAT, CDR2 FNYEAQ (reference sequence). The CDR3 is 15 residues long. The germline V and J ends were trimmed by 3 bases and 1 base, with 9 bases remaining between them. Profiling relied on immunoSEQ multiplex PCR, and the TCRdb table lists in-frame clones only, not all of them. Found here are approximately 100,000 clones, just over 85% of them singletons; the top ten hold roughly 15%. V and J are TRBV7-7 and TRBJ2-2, with D unclear. The sample comprised blood. The TCR originated in a man aged 25-40 years in good health. The CDR3 loop reads CASSLVGGNTGELFF. The CDR3 DNA reads TGTGCCAGCAGCTTGGTTGGTGGGAACACCGGGGAGCTGTTTTTT.